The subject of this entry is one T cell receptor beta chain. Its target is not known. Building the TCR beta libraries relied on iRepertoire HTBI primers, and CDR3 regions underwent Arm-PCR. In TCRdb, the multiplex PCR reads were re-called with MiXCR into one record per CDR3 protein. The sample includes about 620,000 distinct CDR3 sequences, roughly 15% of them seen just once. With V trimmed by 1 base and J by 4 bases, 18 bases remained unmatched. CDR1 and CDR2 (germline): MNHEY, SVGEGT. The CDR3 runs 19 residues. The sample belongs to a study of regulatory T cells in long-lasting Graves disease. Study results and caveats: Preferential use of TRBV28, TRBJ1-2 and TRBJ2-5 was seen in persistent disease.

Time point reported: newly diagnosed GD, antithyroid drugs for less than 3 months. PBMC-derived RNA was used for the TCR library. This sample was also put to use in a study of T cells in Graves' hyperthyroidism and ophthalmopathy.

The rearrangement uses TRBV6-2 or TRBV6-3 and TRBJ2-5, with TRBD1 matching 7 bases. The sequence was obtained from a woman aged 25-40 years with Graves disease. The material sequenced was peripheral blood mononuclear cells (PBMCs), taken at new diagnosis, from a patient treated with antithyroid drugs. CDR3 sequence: CASSYYSYPLTGVRETQYF. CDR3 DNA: TGTGCCAGCAGTTACTACTCTTACCCCCTAACAGGGGTTCGAGAGACCCAGTACTTC.